The present T cell receptor beta chain was sequenced within a study of shared clonotypes between healthy human individuals. About the research overall: Each donor's CD8 memory used one plate, CD8 naive two, each CD4 subset three.

This clone has only one observation. Germline assignment: CDR1 LNHDA and CDR2 SQIVND (reference sequence). The CDR3 is made up of 17 amino acids. J gave up 0 bases and V 9 bases, and 13 bases lay outside the gene matches. Splitting of each subset's genomic DNA was done evenly across several immunoSEQ plates. In the study's own analysis: Sequence data from immunoSEQ were junction-only and lacked quality scores; consequently, filtering differed. TCRdb's table, derived via immunoSEQ multiplex PCR, lists solely in-frame clones and lacks some. The V and J calls and the clone size are those of that table, but D and trimming were determined from the DNA. The sample lists a few million clones; roughly nine tenths were seen once.

This receptor was taken from a man aged 18 to 29 in good health. The chain has TRBV19 and TRBJ2-2; 7 nucleotides line up with TRBD1. Sequencing was performed on naive CD4+ T cells sorted from blood. The subset is: CD45RA+ positively selected. CDR3 amino acids: CASAKNRQGANTGELFF. CDR3 nucleotide sequence: TGTGCCAGCGCCAAGAACAGACAGGGAGCGAACACCGGGGAGCTGTTTTTT.